Presented here are 18 T cell receptor beta chains from one specimen sequenced in a study of identical twins. TCRdb itself ran the 5' RACE reads through MiXCR, one entry per CDR3 protein. The sample holds 1,800,000 or so distinct CDR3 sequences, around 33% seen once. Sequencing used cord blood. These TCRs come from a newborn girl in good health.

This clonotype appeared a few times. J is TRBJ2-1 and V is TRBV20-1; no reliable D call. CDR1 DFQATT and CDR2 SNEGSKA come from the germline V gene (reference sequence). The V end lost 3 bases, the J end lost 12 bases, and 18 bases lay between the germline ends. The CDR3 covers 13 residues. CDR3 residues: CSASSLPLIVQFF. CDR3 DNA: TGCAGTGCTAGCTCACTGCCCCTTATCGTGCAGTTCTTC.

CDR3 sequence (DNA): TGTGCCAGCAGCCGCCTCGGGGCCCAGAACACTGAAGCTTTCTTT. Translating it yields CASSRLGAQNTEAFF. The J gene is TRBJ1-1, the V gene TRBV7-2; a weak D match, TRBD1 (5 bases). The CDR3 runs to 15 residues. Germline V CDR1 and CDR2: SGHTA, FQGNSA. Trimming took 5 bases from V and 1 from J, leaving 14 bases between them. Looking up the rest from reference TRBV7-2 and TRBJ1-1 gives the full variable domain: GAGVSQSPSNKVTEKGKDVELRCDPISGHTALYWYRQSLGQGLEFLIYFQGNSAPDKSGLPSDRFSAERTGGSVSTLTIQRTQQEDSAVYLCASSRLGAQNTEAFFGQGTRLTVV.

This clonotype was seen more than once but under ten times. This chain connects TRBV18 to TRBJ1-1, with a tentative D call TRBD1 (5 bases). V lost 8 bases, J lost 1 base, and 14 bases lay in between. Germline V gene lookup returns CDR1 KGHSH and CDR2 LQKENI. This CDR3 comprises 14 residues. DNA for the CDR3: TGTGCCAGCAGTCCCCGCGGACAGAACACTGAAGCTTTCTTT. Translating it yields CASSPRGQNTEAFF.

V is TRBV20-1 and J is TRBJ2-7; the D is unclear. Trimming shortened V by 6 bases and J by 7 bases, and 13 bases separated the two germline ends. Per germline, CDR1 DFQATT and CDR2 SNEGSKA (reference sequence). The CDR3 is 11 amino acids. The CDR3 loop is CSAIDDLEQYF. CDR3 in DNA: TGCAGTGCCATAGACGATCTAGAGCAGTACTTC.

CDR3 loop: CASSGDRVAFF. CDR3 nucleotides: TGTGCCAGCAGCGGGGACAGGGTGGCTTTCTTT. This sequence joins TRBV27 and TRBJ1-1; 9 bases are a match to TRBD1. Germline CDR1 is MNHEY and CDR2 is SMNVEV (reference sequence). V lost 6 bases, J lost 11 bases, and 4 bases stayed unmatched. The CDR3 is 11 residues long.

The V and J genes are TRBV10-3 and TRBJ2-7; D is unresolved. This CDR3 comprises 14 residues. V was shortened by 7 bases and J by 2 bases, with 15 bases between the two germline ends. Germline CDR1 is ENHRY and CDR2 is SYGVKD. DNA for the CDR3: TGTGCCATCAAGGGTCGCAAGGAGCCCTACGAGCAGTACTTC. Amino acids: CAIKGRKEPYEQYF.

V gene TRBV12-5 combines with J gene TRBJ2-7; 10 nucleotides match TRBD2. The J call may not be correct, given that the DNA end is closer to TRBJ2-5. The germline V gene has CDR1 LGHNT and CDR2 FRNRAP. The length of the CDR3 is 15 residues. Written as DNA, the CDR3 is TGTGCTAGTGGTCACGGACTAGCGGAATCGGGGACCCAGTACTTC. Residues: CASGHGLAESGTQYF.

This clonotype was recorded a few times. Here the CDR3 reads CASSQTLNQPQHF. The CDR3 bases are TGCGCCAGCAGCCAAACTCTAAATCAGCCCCAGCATTTT. V and J are TRBV4-1 and TRBJ1-5; D unresolved. V was cut by 2 bases and J by 4 bases, with 6 bases left in between. The CDR3 is made up of 13 amino acids. Germline V CDR1 and CDR2: MGHRA, YSYEKL.

CDR3 sequence (DNA): TGCAGTGCTAGAGGCCTAGCGGAAGCGAAGCAAACTCAGTTCTTC. Protein product: CSARGLAEAKQTQFF. The chain has TRBV20-1 and TRBJ2-1, with TRBD2 matching 7 bases. Germline CDR1 reads DFQATT; CDR2 reads SNEGSKA (reference sequence). Losses at the gene ends were 1 base for V and 13 bases for J; bases not matched to a gene: 16. The CDR3 runs 15 residues.

This clonotype came up many times. The CDR3 protein is CASSLAGQGANEQFF. The CDR3 DNA is TGCGCCAGCAGCTTGGCCGGACAGGGTGCGAATGAGCAGTTCTTC. The chain links TRBV5-1 to TRBJ2-1; 8 bases fit TRBD1. This CDR3 spans 15 amino acids. The V gene's germline CDR1 is SGHRS and CDR2 YFSETQ. The V and J ends lost 0 bases and 7 bases, in that order; junction bases with no gene match: 6.

The rearrangement uses TRBV13 and TRBJ2-5; TRBD2 matches at 12 bases. CDR3 length equals 15 residues. Germline CDR1 is PRHDT and CDR2 is FYEKMQ (reference sequence). The junction had 5 bases not matched to a gene; V was cut back by 4 bases and J by 5 bases. CDR3 loop: CASSSGLAGTETQYF. Written as DNA, the CDR3 is TGTGCCAGCAGCTCGGGACTAGCGGGTACCGAGACCCAGTACTTC.

The chain carries TRBV28 and TRBJ2-7; the D gene is possibly TRBD2 (6 bases). This CDR3 is 17 amino acids long. Germline V lookup: CDR1 MDHEN, CDR2 SYDVKM. V was pared by 2 bases and J by 2 bases, with 19 bases between. CDR3 amino acids: CASSLVITGRIAYEQYF. The CDR3 DNA reads as TGTGCCAGCAGTTTAGTAATCACTGGGAGGATTGCCTACGAGCAGTACTTC.

V is TRBV24-1 and J is TRBJ2-1, with D possibly TRBD2 on 5 matching bases. This CDR3 contains 15 residues. With 0 bases removed from V and 1 base from J, the gap between germline ends came to 6 bases. The germline CDR1 and CDR2 sequences are KGHDR and SFDVKD. The CDR3 coding sequence is TGTGCCACCAGTGATTTGGTAGCGTCCTACAATGAGCAGTTCTTC. It codes for CATSDLVASYNEQFF.

CDR3 DNA sequence: TGCGCCAGCAGCCAAGATCAGAAGCGGAGGAACACTGAAGCTTTCTTT. It translates to CASSQDQKRRNTEAFF. The chain combines TRBV4-1 with TRBJ1-1; D gene uncertain. Germline CDR1 is MGHRA and CDR2 is YSYEKL. There are 16 residues in the CDR3. V lost 0 bases and J lost 1, with 12 bases in between.

The CDR3 bases are TGTGCCAGCAGCTGGGGGACAGGGTCCGGCTACACCTTC. This gives the protein CASSWGTGSGYTF. The J gene is TRBJ1-2, the V gene TRBV7-2; 9 bases fit TRBD1. J gave up 8 bases and V 4 bases, and 5 bases lay outside the gene matches. Germline values: CDR1 SGHTA, CDR2 FQGNSA. There are 13 residues in the CDR3.

The gene calls are TRBV20-1 and TRBJ2-3; tentatively, D is TRBD2 (5 bases). This CDR3 is built from 14 residues. The germline V gene encodes CDR1 DFQATT and CDR2 SNEGSKA (reference sequence). V shed 0 bases and J shed 4 bases, with 11 bases lying between them. DNA for the CDR3: TGCAGTGCTAGAGAGCGGAGGCTGTCAGATACGCAGTATTTT. As protein: CSARERRLSDTQYF.

The gene calls are TRBV11-2 and TRBJ2-5, with 9 bases fitting TRBD1. The J call is uncertain, as TRBJ2-7 better fits the DNA end. This CDR3 has 15 amino acids. Germline V gene lookup returns CDR1 SGHAT and CDR2 FQNNGV. Here the CDR3 DNA reads TGTGCCAGCAGCGCGGGGACAGGGACCCCCTACGAGCAGTACTTC. As protein: CASSAGTGTPYEQYF.

Remarks on this clonotype: Since a much larger clone is just one base distant, this may be a read error. The CDR3 DNA sequence: TGTGCCAGCAGTTTCGGCCGAGCCAGAAACATTCAGTACTTC. Translating it yields CASSFGRARNIQYF. The chain is built from TRBV27 and TRBJ2-4, with D unresolved. Germline CDR1 and CDR2: MNHEY and SMNVEV (reference sequence). This CDR3 comprises 14 residues.